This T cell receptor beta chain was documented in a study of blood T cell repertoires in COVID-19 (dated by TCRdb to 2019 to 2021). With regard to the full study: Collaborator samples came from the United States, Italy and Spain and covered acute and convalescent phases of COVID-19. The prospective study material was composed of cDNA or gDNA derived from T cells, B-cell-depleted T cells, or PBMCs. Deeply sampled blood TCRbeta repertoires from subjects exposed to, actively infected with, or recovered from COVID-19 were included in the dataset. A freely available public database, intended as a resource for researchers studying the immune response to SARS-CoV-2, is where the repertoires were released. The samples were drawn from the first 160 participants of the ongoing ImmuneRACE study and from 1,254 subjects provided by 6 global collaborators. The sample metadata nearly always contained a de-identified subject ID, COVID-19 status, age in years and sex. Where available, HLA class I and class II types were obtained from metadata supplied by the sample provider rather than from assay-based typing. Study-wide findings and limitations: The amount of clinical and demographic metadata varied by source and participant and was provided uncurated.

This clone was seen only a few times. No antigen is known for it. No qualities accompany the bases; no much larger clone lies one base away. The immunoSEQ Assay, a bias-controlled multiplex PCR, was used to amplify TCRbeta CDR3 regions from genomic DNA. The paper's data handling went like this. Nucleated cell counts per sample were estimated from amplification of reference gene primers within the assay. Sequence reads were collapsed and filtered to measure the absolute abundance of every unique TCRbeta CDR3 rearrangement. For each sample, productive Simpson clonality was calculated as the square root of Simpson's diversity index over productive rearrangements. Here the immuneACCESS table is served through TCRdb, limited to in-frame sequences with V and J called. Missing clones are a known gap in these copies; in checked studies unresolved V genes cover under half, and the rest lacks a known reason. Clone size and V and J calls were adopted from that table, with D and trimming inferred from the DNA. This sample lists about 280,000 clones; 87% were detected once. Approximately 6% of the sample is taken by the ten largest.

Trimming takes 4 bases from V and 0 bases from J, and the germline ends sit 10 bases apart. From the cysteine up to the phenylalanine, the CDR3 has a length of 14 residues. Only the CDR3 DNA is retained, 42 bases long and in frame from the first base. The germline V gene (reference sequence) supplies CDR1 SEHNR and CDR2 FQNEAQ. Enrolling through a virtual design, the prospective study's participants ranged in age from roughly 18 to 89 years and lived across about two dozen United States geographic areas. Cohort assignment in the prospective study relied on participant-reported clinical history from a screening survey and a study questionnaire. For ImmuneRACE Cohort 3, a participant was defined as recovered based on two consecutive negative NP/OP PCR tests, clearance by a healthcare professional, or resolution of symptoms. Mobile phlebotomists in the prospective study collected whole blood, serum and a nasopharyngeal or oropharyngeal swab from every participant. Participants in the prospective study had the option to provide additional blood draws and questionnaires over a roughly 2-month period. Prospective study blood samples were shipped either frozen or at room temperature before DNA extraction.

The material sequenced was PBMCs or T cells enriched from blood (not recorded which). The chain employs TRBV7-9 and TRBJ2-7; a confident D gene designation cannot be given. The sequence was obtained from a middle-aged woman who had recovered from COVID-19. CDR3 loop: CASSSTKSSYEQYF. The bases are TGTGCCAGCAGCTCTACTAAGAGCTCCTACGAGCAGTACTTC.